The subject of this entry is one TCR beta chain. The repertoire was sequenced with immunoSEQ multiplex PCR; TCRdb's copy has only in-frame clones and lacks some. The sample consists of about 110,000 clones, roughly 84% of them appearing once. This sample is drawn from a study of blood T cell repertoires in COVID-19. Germline V gene data show CDR1 as SGHAT and CDR2 as FQNNGV. After removal of 0 bases from V and 3 bases from J, the junction contained 6 bases not matched to a gene. The CDR3 is made up of 16 amino acids. The clonotype originates from a woman between 50 and 59 years old with acute or convalescent COVID-19. The specimen sequenced was peripheral blood. The V and J genes are TRBV11-2 and TRBJ1-1, with 8 bases matching TRBD1. The CDR3 region is CASSLDMQGAYTEAFF. The CDR3 DNA sequence: TGTGCCAGCAGCTTAGATATGCAGGGGGCATACACTGAAGCTTTCTTT.